The next 9 T cell receptor beta chains were all read from a single sample in a study of technical replicates of blood from a handful of donors. The protocol was immunoSEQ multiplex PCR, while the TCRdb copy is restricted to in-frame clones and leaves out a portion. The table has 55,000 to 80,000 clones, just under 97% seen once; the top ten hold 0.2% to 0.25%. Sequenced input: T cells isolated from PBMCs. The receptors here all came from a human donor in good health.

The chain employs TRBV7-8 and TRBJ2-4; 7 bases map to TRBD1. Unmatched junction bases numbered 6, after V lost 5 bases and J lost 2 bases. The CDR3 spans 15 residues. Germline CDR1 and CDR2: SGHVS and FQNEAQ. The CDR3 coding sequence is TGTGCCAGCAGCCCGACAGGGAATACCAAAAACATTCAGTACTTC. The encoded protein is CASSPTGNTKNIQYF.

The table lists this clone with a count of one. J is TRBJ2-1 and V is TRBV7-9; 11 bases align to TRBD2. V was clipped by 1 base and J by 5 bases; unmatched bases: 10. The CDR3 is 18 residues long. Germline V gene lookup returns CDR1 SEHNR and CDR2 FQNEAQ (reference sequence). The DNA for the CDR3 is TGTGCCAGCAGCTTAGGCCGTAGCGGGAGGGCCAGGGACAATGAGCAGTTCTTC. Protein sequence: CASSLGRSGRARDNEQFF.

This clone showed up just once. The gene calls are TRBV7-9 and TRBJ2-7; 8 bases map to TRBD1. The CDR3 is 15 residues long. V was pared by 5 bases and J by 0 bases, with 6 bases of the junction left unmatched. The germline V gene has CDR1 SEHNR and CDR2 FQNEAQ (reference sequence). CDR3 DNA: TGTGCCAGCAGCCCGGCCGGACAGGGCTCCTACGAGCAGTACTTC. Its translation is CASSPAGQGSYEQYF.

The chain is built from TRBV5-1 and TRBJ2-3; D is uncertain. V was trimmed by 0 bases and J by 0 bases, leaving 11 bases between them. The CDR3 sequence is 16 residues long. Germline V gene sequence: CDR1 SGHRS, CDR2 YFSETQ. In nucleotides, the CDR3 is TGCGCCAGCAGCTTGGCGGAACAGTCTAGCACAGATACGCAGTATTTT. This codes for CASSLAEQSSTDTQYF.

The chain has TRBV7-9 and TRBJ2-7, with TRBD1 matching 7 bases. The CDR3 is 14 amino acids. Germline V gene data show CDR1 as SEHNR and CDR2 as FQNEAQ (reference sequence). J lost 2 bases, V lost 5 bases, and 6 bases had no gene match. This CDR3 reads CASSGSGTAYEQYF. The CDR3, as DNA: TGTGCCAGCAGCGGATCCGGGACAGCCTACGAGCAGTACTTC.

This chain connects TRBV29-1 to TRBJ1-2; possible D gene TRBD1, 6 bases. The ends were cut back, 1 base at V and 8 bases at J, with 14 bases in the middle. The CDR3 length is 13 residues. Germline CDR1 reads SQVTM; CDR2 reads ANQGSEA. The CDR3 spells CSVEGQGREGYTF. The CDR3 DNA sequence: TGCAGCGTTGAAGGGCAGGGGCGTGAAGGCTACACCTTC. The complete variable domain, with remaining parts taken from reference TRBV29-1 and TRBJ1-2, reads SAVISQKPSRDICQRGTSLTIQCQVDSQVTMMFWYRQQPGQSLTLIATANQGSEATYESGFVIDKFPISRPNLTFSTLTVSNMSPEDSSIYLCSVEGQGREGYTFGSGTRLTVV.

This clone was seen just once. The genes are TRBV7-8 and TRBJ2-2; maybe TRBD1 (6 bases). CDR1 and CDR2 from the germline V gene are SGHVS and FQNEAQ. The CDR3 sequence is 15 residues long. Trimming removed 6 bases from V and 0 bases from J, with 11 bases in between. CDR3 amino acids: CASRRTDANTGELFF. The CDR3 nucleotides read TGTGCCAGCAGACGGACAGATGCGAACACCGGGGAGCTGTTTTTT.

V and J are TRBV19 and TRBJ1-5, with TRBD1 as a possible D gene (5 bases). Germline CDR1 is LNHDA and CDR2 is SQIVND (reference sequence). The CDR3 totals 13 residues. The V end lost 4 bases, the J end lost 5 bases, and 9 bases lay between the germline ends. The CDR3 DNA is TGTGCCAGTAGTAGACAGTCAGATCAGCCCCAGCATTTT. Its protein product is CASSRQSDQPQHF.

The J gene is TRBJ2-5, the V gene TRBV4-2; TRBD2 matches 13 bases. CDR1 is LGHNA and CDR2 is YNFKEQ in the germline V gene. The length of the CDR3 is 19 residues. J was trimmed by 5 bases and V by 0 bases; bases with no gene match: 12. The CDR3 spells CASSQEPLTSGGAGETQYF. The CDR3 region has the DNA TGTGCCAGCAGCCAAGAGCCCCTCACTAGCGGGGGGGCAGGGGAGACCCAGTACTTC.